Below, 14 T cell receptor beta chains from the same sample are listed, as sequenced in a study of blood T cell repertoires in COVID-19. Libraries were prepared by immunoSEQ multiplex PCR; TCRdb keeps only in-frame clonotypes and omits some of them. The table shows about 170,000 clones, with less than 85% occurring only once. The sequencing sample was made of PBMCs or T cells enriched from blood (not recorded which). These receptors were taken from a woman aged 45-60 years who had recovered from COVID-19.

Many counts were recorded for this clone. This chain links TRBV5-1 with TRBJ1-2; 9 positions agree with TRBD1. J lost 8 bases, V lost 5 bases, and 10 bases had no gene match. The CDR3 contains 14 residues. From germline, CDR1 is SGHRS and CDR2 YFSETQ. CDR3 sequence reads: CASSVEGQGRGYTF. Written as DNA, the CDR3 is TGCGCCAGCAGTGTCGAGGGACAGGGTCGCGGCTACACCTTC. Filled out from reference TRBV5-1 and TRBJ1-2, the complete variable domain reads KAGVTQTPRYLIKTRGQQVTLSCSPISGHRSVSWYQQTPGQGLQFLFEYFSETQRNKGNFPGRFSGRQFSNSRSEMNVSTLELGDSALYLCASSVEGQGRGYTFGSGTRLTVV.

The chain has TRBV6-5 and TRBJ1-1; D gene uncertain. The CDR3 totals 12 residues. Germline V gene sequence: CDR1 MNHEY, CDR2 SVGAGI. Trimming removed 5 bases at V and 2 bases at J, with 6 bases between. CDR3 sequence (DNA): TGTGCCAGCAGTCGTCCCAACACTGAAGCTTTCTTT. Protein sequence: CASSRPNTEAFF.

The rearrangement joins TRBV5-6 to TRBJ1-4, with D tentatively TRBD1 (5 bases). Trimming removed 3 bases from V and 11 bases from J, with 11 bases in between. The CDR3 sequence is 12 residues long. Germline loops: CDR1 SGHDT, CDR2 YYEEEE. CDR3 nucleotides: TGTGCCAGCAGCTCCGCGGGGGGGAAACTGTTTTTT. As protein: CASSSAGGKLFF.

This clone occurred once. V is TRBV3-1 (or the pseudogene TRBV3-2) and J is TRBJ1-1; perhaps TRBD1 as D (5 bases). The germline V gene encodes CDR1 LGHDT and CDR2 YNNKEL (reference sequence). CDR3 length: 12 residues. Trimming pared 4 bases from V and 11 bases from J, leaving 14 bases between. The CDR3 sequence: CASSRAQGPAFF. DNA for the CDR3: TGTGCCAGCAGCCGAGCTCAGGGCCCGGCTTTCTTT.

The chain has TRBV4-3 and TRBJ2-2; 7 bases agree with TRBD2. This CDR3 comprises 17 residues. The V gene's germline CDR1 is LGHNA and CDR2 YSLEER. J gave up 8 bases and V 0 bases, and 12 bases lay outside the gene matches. The CDR3 loop reads CASSQDQLAARRGELFF. DNA of the CDR3: TGCGCCAGCAGCCAAGATCAGCTAGCGGCACGTCGGGGGGAGCTGTTTTTT.

This clone was seen once. V usage is TRBV28 and J usage is TRBJ1-2; no definite D call. V was cut by 6 bases and J by 7 bases, with 15 bases left in between. Germline V gives CDR1 MDHEN, CDR2 SYDVKM. CDR3 length equals 13 residues. Here the CDR3 DNA reads TGTGCCAGCAGAACCCGGAGAGTTCGTGGCTACACCTTC. Its protein product is CASRTRRVRGYTF.

The V call is TRBV5-6, the J call TRBJ1-2; D is ambiguous. Between the trimmed V and J ends, which lost 3 bases and 4 bases, there was a span of 16 bases. This CDR3 comprises 15 residues. Germline V gene sequence: CDR1 SGHDT, CDR2 YYEEEE. The CDR3 sequence: CASSSPIRWSYGYTF. The CDR3 region has the DNA TGTGCCAGCAGCTCGCCTATCCGCTGGTCCTATGGCTACACCTTC.

The chain combines TRBV25-1 with TRBJ1-4, with 7 bases aligning to TRBD1. Trimming took 4 bases from V and 3 from J; bases not matched to a gene: 5. This CDR3 has 15 amino acids. Germline CDR1 reads MGHDK; CDR2 reads SYGVNS. CDR3 coding DNA: TGTGCCAGCAGTGGTCCGGGACAGTCTAATGAAAAACTGTTTTTT. Its translation is CASSGPGQSNEKLFF. The variable domain in full, completed from reference TRBV25-1 and TRBJ1-4, reads EADIYQTPRYLVIGTGKKITLECSQTMGHDKMYWYQQDPGMELHLIHYSYGVNSTEKGDLSSESTVSRIRTEHFPLTLESARPSHTSQYLCASSGPGQSNEKLFFGSGTQLSVL.

This chain links TRBV4-1 with TRBJ1-5, with 7 nucleotides matching TRBD1. V lost 1 base and J lost 0; bases outside the gene matches: 12. CDR3 length: 19 residues. The germline V gene has CDR1 MGHRA and CDR2 YSYEKL. The CDR3 here is CASSQVVYLQGISNQPQHF. The CDR3, as DNA: TGCGCCAGCAGCCAAGTCGTCTACCTACAGGGGATTAGCAATCAGCCCCAGCATTTT.

V is TRBV24-1 and J is TRBJ1-1, with D possibly matching TRBD1 (5 bases). Germline V gene lookup returns CDR1 KGHDR and CDR2 SFDVKD. V lost 5 bases, J lost 1 base, and 10 bases lay in between. The CDR3 is made up of 14 amino acids. CDR3 sequence reads: CATSGSGWNTEAFF. The CDR3 bases are TGTGCCACCAGTGGATCAGGGTGGAACACTGAAGCTTTCTTT.

The CDR3: CASSLDRTQETQYF. The CDR3 bases are TGTGCCAGCAGCTTGGACAGGACCCAAGAGACCCAGTACTTC. The V and J genes are TRBV7-3 and TRBJ2-5; 7 nucleotides agree with TRBD1. V gave up 3 bases and J gave up 1 base; unmatched junction bases: 2. From germline, CDR1 is SGHTA and CDR2 FQGTGA. This CDR3 is 14 amino acids long.

The chain carries TRBV12-3 or TRBV12-4 and TRBJ2-7; TRBD1 agrees at 8 bases. CDR3 length: 13 amino acids. V trimming: 3 bases; J trimming: 6 bases; junction bases outside the gene matches: 4. The CDR3 loop is CASSFQGASEQYV. In DNA, the CDR3 is TGTGCCAGCAGTTTTCAGGGGGCGTCCGAGCAGTACGTC.

This chain links TRBV25-1 with TRBJ2-1; D may be TRBD2 (6 bases). The CDR3 sequence is 16 residues long. Germline-derived CDR1 and CDR2 are MGHDK and SYGVNS. V lost 3 bases and J 0 bases, leaving 12 bases between the germline ends. In nucleotides, the CDR3 is TGTGCCAGCAGTGATCAGCCGGGAGTCTCCTACAATGAGCAGTTCTTC. This sequence encodes CASSDQPGVSYNEQFF. The complete variable domain, with remaining parts taken from reference TRBV25-1 and TRBJ2-1, reads EADIYQTPRYLVIGTGKKITLECSQTMGHDKMYWYQQDPGMELHLIHYSYGVNSTEKGDLSSESTVSRIRTEHFPLTLESARPSHTSQYLCASSDQPGVSYNEQFFGPGTRLTVL.

The V gene is TRBV6-6, the J gene TRBJ2-1; 8 bases line up with TRBD2. Germline V gene lookup returns CDR1 MNHNY and CDR2 SVGAGI (reference sequence). With 5 bases clipped from V and 7 bases from J, the junction kept 7 bases outside the gene matches. The CDR3 is 14 amino acids. In DNA, the CDR3 is TGTGCCAGCAGTGCTTCCGGGACTAGGAATGAGCAGTTCTTC. The encoded protein is CASSASGTRNEQFF.